This T cell receptor beta chain was found in a study of T-cell memory formation after mild COVID-19. Germline CDR1 and CDR2: SGHRS and YFSETQ. V shed 4 bases and J 1 base; nucleotides not matched to a gene: 5. There are 15 residues in the CDR3. Findings and caveats of the study: From day 15 to 85, contracting clones were balanced between CD4 and CD8, whereas later expanders leaned toward CD4+.

Many counts were recorded for this clonotype. The antigen is unknown. TCRdb used MiXCR to reprocess the 5' RACE reads, holding one entry per CDR3 protein. The table has about 240,000 distinct CDR3 sequences, over 9% seen once. The sequencing sample was made of PBMCs or a T cell subset sorted from them (not recorded which). The gene calls are TRBV5-1 and TRBJ2-3; 8 positions agree with TRBD2. The receptor's source is a man in his late teens or twenties who had mild COVID-19 (a few samples of this study predate the infection). Cell type and time point are not known. The CDR3, as DNA: TGCGCCAGCAGCATATTTAGCGGGGGCACAGATACGCAGTATTTT. Residues: CASSIFSGGTDTQYF.